The 22 T cell receptor beta chains in this list originate from one sample, sequenced in a study of OX40 agonist ivuxolimab in advanced cancers. Using immunoSEQ multiplex PCR, the repertoire was profiled, and TCRdb retains in-frame clones only, with some absent. Found here are 50,000 to 55,000 clones, 80% of them singletons; the top ten hold 3.9%. Sequencing used CD4+ or CD8+ T cells sorted from blood, obtained in a trial of the OX40 agonist ivuxolimab. Receptors were obtained from an adult with an advanced solid tumor such as melanoma, head and neck, liver or kidney cancer.

The chain employs TRBV9 and TRBJ2-5, with 8 bases fitting TRBD2. V gave up 4 bases and J gave up 4 bases; unmatched junction bases: 12. From germline, CDR1 is SGDLS and CDR2 YYNGEE. This CDR3 region has 16 residues. In DNA form, the CDR3 reads TGTGCCAGCAGCCCCGGGGTAGCGGGGAGGGGAGAGACCCAGTACTTC. Residues: CASSPGVAGRGETQYF.

This clone turned up a few times. The genes are TRBV6-1 and TRBJ2-7; D is possibly TRBD1 (5 bases). The germline gives CDR1 MNHNS, CDR2 SASEGT. Trimming removed 6 bases from V and 3 bases from J, with 15 bases in between. CDR3 length: 14 residues. CDR3 amino acids: CASRTGRGVYEQYF. The DNA of the CDR3 is TGTGCCAGCAGAACTGGAAGGGGTGTCTACGAGCAGTACTTC.

This clone appeared once. This rearrangement joins TRBV25-1 to TRBJ2-7; no firm D call. Trimming took off 2 bases at V and 1 base at J, with 12 bases between the two ends. CDR1 is MGHDK, CDR2 SYGVNS, per germline. The CDR3 is 15 amino acids. The CDR3 coding sequence is TGTGCCAGCAGTGAAGGGGTACAGCTTTCCTACGAGCAGTACTTC. Its translation is CASSEGVQLSYEQYF.

The CDR3 DNA reads as TGTGCCAGTAGTATCTGGGGCTCAAATCAGCCCCAGCATTTT. It is translated as CASSIWGSNQPQHF. The chain uses TRBV19 and TRBJ1-5; D is possibly TRBD1 (5 bases). CDR1 and CDR2 (germline): LNHDA, SQIVND (reference sequence). CDR3 length: 14 amino acids. V was trimmed by 3 bases and J by 4 bases, leaving 10 bases between them.

The chain couples TRBV11-2 to TRBJ2-1; possible D gene TRBD1, 5 bases. Germline V gene lookup returns CDR1 SGHAT and CDR2 FQNNGV. The length of the CDR3 is 15 residues. Trimming took off 1 base at V and 5 bases at J, with 12 bases between the two ends. This CDR3 reads CASSLVTVVDNEQFF. CDR3 DNA: TGTGCCAGCAGCTTAGTGACAGTAGTAGACAATGAGCAGTTCTTC.

The chain is built from TRBV6-6 and TRBJ1-6; 7 bases are a match to TRBD1. V gave up 7 bases and J gave up 9 bases; unmatched junction bases: 6. The CDR3 loop spans 13 amino acids. Germline CDR1 and CDR2: MNHNY and SVGAGI (reference sequence). CDR3 protein: CASNPTGISPLHF. The CDR3 nucleotides are TGTGCCAGCAACCCGACAGGGATTTCACCCCTCCACTTT.

This rearrangement joins TRBV7-6 to TRBJ1-4; D possibly corresponds to TRBD1 (5 bases). CDR1 SGHVS and CDR2 FNYEAQ come from the germline V gene. V shed 2 bases and J shed 13 bases, with 14 bases lying between them. CDR3 size: 13 residues. The CDR3 spells CASSLSRVTGLFF. CDR3 in DNA: TGTGCCAGCAGCTTATCCAGGGTAACAGGACTGTTTTTT.

V usage is TRBV6-5 and J usage is TRBJ2-7; D remains unclear. This CDR3 contains 11 residues. V shed 1 base and J shed 5 bases, with 3 bases lying between them. Germline V CDR1 and CDR2: MNHEY, SVGAGI. In nucleotides, the CDR3 is TGTGCCAGCAGTTACTTGAACGAGCAGTACTTC. Protein: CASSYLNEQYF.

The gene calls are TRBV28 and TRBJ2-5; TRBD2 matches at 13 bases. Looked up from germline, CDR1 is MDHEN and CDR2 is SYDVKM. V lost 7 bases and J lost 4; bases outside the gene matches: 3. The CDR3 contains 14 residues. CDR3 sequence (DNA): TGTGCCAGCACTCGACTAGCGGGAGGAGAGACCCAGTACTTC. Encoded protein: CASTRLAGGETQYF.

This clone was observed once. The chain combines TRBV6-1 with TRBJ2-4; D not resolved. Germline lookup yields CDR1 MNHNS and CDR2 SASEGT. The CDR3 runs to 15 residues. The germline V and J ends were trimmed by 5 bases and 2 bases, with 13 bases remaining between them. The DNA of the CDR3 is TGTGCCAGCAGTCCGCCGGCAAAGACCAAAAACATTCAGTACTTC. Protein: CASSPPAKTKNIQYF.

This clone was picked up a small number of times. V and J are TRBV15 and TRBJ1-2, with TRBD1 matching over 9 bases. V shed 3 bases, J shed 1 base, and the junction held 3 bases outside the gene matches. The CDR3 is 15 residues long. Germline-derived CDR1 and CDR2 are LNHNV and YYDKDF (reference sequence). CDR3 in amino acids: CATSRGTGYNYGYTF. Here the CDR3 DNA reads TGTGCCACCAGCAGGGGGACAGGGTATAACTATGGCTACACCTTC.

This clone was seen more than once but under ten times. The chain has TRBV27 and TRBJ1-1; 10 bases map to TRBD1. The germline CDR1 and CDR2 sequences are MNHEY and SMNVEV (reference sequence). There are 16 residues in the CDR3. With V trimmed by 3 bases and J by 2 bases, 6 bases remained unmatched. The CDR3 nucleotides are TGTGCCAGCAGTTTGCTCGGGACAGGGGTAAACACTGAAGCTTTCTTT. Its translation: CASSLLGTGVNTEAFF.

This clone was detected a few times. The genes are TRBV6-1 and TRBJ1-1; D may be TRBD1 (5 bases). Germline V gives CDR1 MNHNS, CDR2 SASEGT. V was cut by 6 bases and J by 4 bases, with 6 bases left in between. This CDR3 has 11 residues. CDR3 in DNA: TGTGCCAGCAGGGGGGTCACTGAAGCTTTCTTT. This gives the protein CASRGVTEAFF.

The sample holds a few counts of this clone. J is TRBJ2-1 and V is TRBV5-1; maybe TRBD2 (7 bases). Germline CDR1 SGHRS, CDR2 YFSETQ. The CDR3 has 15 amino acids. V was pared by 3 bases and J by 2 bases, with 12 bases between. DNA of the CDR3: TGCGCCAGCAGCTCCGAGGGGGGGCCCTACAATGAGCAGTTCTTC. Translated, it gives CASSSEGGPYNEQFF.

This clone was recorded once. This chain uses TRBV11-2 with TRBJ2-1; D unresolved. This CDR3 has 15 residues. Trimming took off 5 bases at V and 8 bases at J, with 19 bases between the two ends. Germline V gene data show CDR1 as SGHAT and CDR2 as FQNNGV. The CDR3 bases are TGTGCCAGCAGCAAAATAGGCAGTTTCAACGATGAGCAGTTCTTC. Translation gives CASSKIGSFNDEQFF.

This chain connects TRBV30 to TRBJ2-7; D tentatively reads TRBD1 or TRBD2 (5 bases each). Germline assignment: CDR1 GTSNPN and CDR2 SVGIG (reference sequence). The length of the CDR3 is 19 residues. Trimming stripped 0 bases from V and 3 bases from J, with 27 bases between. The CDR3 sequence: CAWSVRPWGSTTLYYEQYF. The CDR3 nucleotides are TGTGCCTGGAGTGTACGCCCCTGGGGGTCGACGACCCTCTACTACGAGCAGTACTTC.

This clone was picked up a small number of times. The rearrangement links TRBV25-1 to TRBJ1-1, with 8 nucleotides matching TRBD1. This CDR3 contains 16 residues. Trimming took 0 bases from V and 9 from J; bases not matched to a gene: 12. Germline loops: CDR1 MGHDK, CDR2 SYGVNS. CDR3 DNA sequence: TGTGCCAGCAGTGAATATGGCGCAGGGGGCGCGTGGAAAGCTTTCTTT. It translates to CASSEYGAGGAWKAFF.

The sample holds a few counts of this clone. The gene calls are TRBV28 and TRBJ1-2, with D possibly matching TRBD1 (6 bases). Trimming stripped 8 bases from V and 1 base from J, with 14 bases between. The CDR3 spans 14 residues. Germline V CDR1 and CDR2: MDHEN, SYDVKM. In DNA form, the CDR3 reads TGTGCCAGCGAGGACAGAAGAAATAACTATGGCTACACCTTC. Translated, it gives CASEDRRNNYGYTF.

This rearrangement joins TRBV25-1 to TRBJ2-5; no reliable D call. V was trimmed by 4 bases and J by 5 bases, leaving 14 bases between them. The CDR3 runs 14 residues. The V gene's germline CDR1 is MGHDK and CDR2 SYGVNS. The CDR3 here is CASSVGGARETQYF. DNA of the CDR3: TGTGCCAGCAGTGTCGGCGGTGCGAGGGAGACCCAGTACTTC.

This chain uses TRBV28 with TRBJ2-3; D possibly corresponds to TRBD2 (5 bases). Germline V gene sequence: CDR1 MDHEN, CDR2 SYDVKM. The germline V and J ends were trimmed by 6 bases and 0 bases, with 25 bases remaining between them. The CDR3 length is 19 residues. The CDR3, as DNA: TGTGCCAGCAGCGTAGGACTGGCGACCTTACTCTCTAGCACAGATACGCAGTATTTT. Translation: CASSVGLATLLSSTDTQYF.

On this clone itself: Other DNA variants within this sample encode the same CDR3. The rearrangement links TRBV7-6 to TRBJ1-6; no clear D. This CDR3 has 13 amino acids. Germline V gives CDR1 SGHVS, CDR2 FNYEAQ. The germline V and J ends were trimmed by 4 bases and 8 bases, with 9 bases remaining between them. CDR3 region: CASSSQDYSPLHF. Here the CDR3 DNA reads TGTGCCAGCAGCTCACAAGATTATTCACCCCTCCACTTT.

V usage is TRBV7-3 and J usage is TRBJ2-5; TRBD2 is a possible D gene (5 bases). CDR3 length: 14 amino acids. V was pared by 5 bases and J by 1 base, with 11 bases between. Germline-derived CDR1 and CDR2 are SGHTA and FQGTGA. CDR3 bases: TGTGCCAGCAGCCGGGGAAGTCCCCAAGAGACCCAGTACTTC. The encoded protein is CASSRGSPQETQYF.